This TCR beta chain was captured by sequencing in a study of beta chain features in type 1 diabetes. Study-level points and caveats: Type 1 diabetes patients had moderately but significantly shorter TCRB CDR3s in all four CD4+ subsets. Researchers caution that PCR might favor shorter templates, equally among patients and controls. Fewer junction insertions and more nucleotide deletions appeared in type 1 diabetes patients.

Naive, central memory, regulatory and stem cell-like memory cells within the CD4+ compartment were sorted using CD45RO/CCR7/CD25/CD127/CD95/CD27. This clone was seen more than once but under ten times. Its antigen is unidentified. Germline loops: CDR1 MNHNY, CDR2 SVGAGI (reference sequence). Germline trimming cut 6 bases from V and 3 bases from J; bases unmatched to any gene: 7. The CDR3 totals 15 residues. The study reverse transcribed the entire isolated RNA, so it sequenced expressed TCRB transcripts. Reads from naive, central memory and regulatory T cell samples averaged about 3.57 million. Method: immunoSEQ multiplex PCR; TCRdb's copy keeps in-frame clones and lacks some. The sample consists of about 250,000 clones, roughly 10% of them appearing once.

The specimen sequenced was naive CD4+ T cells from blood. The rearrangement uses TRBV6-6 and TRBJ2-3; the match to TRBD1 covers 9 bases. The clonotype originates from a young man with type 1 diabetes. This CDR3 is CASSPGQGNTDTQYF. CDR3 sequence (DNA): TGTGCCAGCAGCCCGGGACAGGGCAATACAGATACGCAGTATTTT.